The 22 T cell receptor beta chains given below trace back to one sample, sequenced in a study of blood T cell repertoires in COVID-19. The data were produced by immunoSEQ multiplex PCR, yet TCRdb's version contains in-frame clones alone and is incomplete. The table lists about 250,000 clones, around 90% of them singletons, with about 1.3% in the top ten. The sample taken for sequencing was peripheral blood. These receptors all come from a man at least 80 years old with acute or convalescent COVID-19.

Details on this clone: This specimen includes other DNA sequences encoding the same CDR3. The chain joins TRBV2 to TRBJ1-5, with 11 bases matching TRBD1. The J segment lost 2 bases and the V segment lost 5 bases, leaving 2 bases of the junction unmatched. The CDR3 runs to 15 residues. Germline loops: CDR1 SNHLY, CDR2 FYNNEI. CDR3 residues: CASSTGQGGNQPQHF. The CDR3 DNA sequence: TGTGCCAGCAGTACGGGACAGGGGGGCAATCAGCCCCAGCATTTT.

The genes are TRBV7-9 and TRBJ1-4, with TRBD1 identical over 7 bases. J was trimmed by 4 bases and V by 5 bases; bases with no gene match: 4. Germline-derived CDR1 and CDR2 are SEHNR and FQNEAQ (reference sequence). This CDR3 is 14 amino acids long. The CDR3 spells CASSQGVNNEKLFF. The DNA for the CDR3 is TGTGCCAGCAGCCAGGGGGTGAATAATGAAAAACTGTTTTTT.

This clone was detected only once. The CDR3 DNA sequence: TGTGCCAGCAACAGGGCGGCTAATGAAAAACTGTTTTTT. Protein product: CASNRAANEKLFF. The V and J genes are TRBV18 and TRBJ1-4; D possibly corresponds to TRBD1 (6 bases). The CDR3 is 13 residues long. V dropped 8 bases and J dropped 3 bases, with 10 bases sitting between them. Per germline, CDR1 KGHSH and CDR2 LQKENI.

The gene calls are TRBV5-1 and TRBJ1-4; D is possibly TRBD1 (6 bases). CDR3 length: 15 amino acids. The germline CDR1 and CDR2 sequences are SGHRS and YFSETQ. The V and J ends lost 4 bases and 3 bases respectively, with 13 bases between them. As DNA, the CDR3 is TGCGCCAGCAGCCGGGAGGGACACCCTAATGAAAAACTGTTTTTT. Translating it yields CASSREGHPNEKLFF.

J is TRBJ1-2 and V is TRBV7-2; possibly TRBD1 for D (5 bases). CDR1 is SGHTA and CDR2 is FQGNSA in the germline V gene. The CDR3 has 17 amino acids. V lost 4 bases and J lost 4, with 22 bases in between. The CDR3 sequence: CASSSYAGPLAAYGYTF. The CDR3 DNA sequence: TGTGCCAGCAGCTCTTATGCAGGGCCCTTAGCGGCCTATGGCTACACCTTC.

The V gene is TRBV19, the J gene TRBJ1-2, with 10 positions matching TRBD1. The CDR3 has 14 amino acids. The germline V gene has CDR1 LNHDA and CDR2 SQIVND (reference sequence). V lost 3 bases to trimming and J lost 7 bases; unmatched junction nucleotides: 5. The CDR3 loop is CASSIRTGGTGYTF. The CDR3 DNA reads as TGTGCCAGTAGTATCAGGACAGGGGGTACTGGCTACACCTTC.

The rearrangement joins TRBV6-5 to TRBJ2-1; 8 positions agree with TRBD2. V shed 7 bases, J shed 7 bases, and the junction held 6 bases outside the gene matches. Per the germline V gene, CDR1 is MNHEY and CDR2 is SVGAGI. CDR3 length: 13 residues. The CDR3 loop is CASNTGGENEQFF. In DNA form, the CDR3 reads TGTGCCAGCAACACGGGGGGGGAGAATGAGCAGTTCTTC.

This chain uses TRBV7-2 with TRBJ2-5, with 8 bases matching TRBD2. The ends lost 2 bases at V and 5 bases at J; junction bases unmatched: 7. CDR3 length: 15 residues. The germline gives CDR1 SGHTA, CDR2 FQGNSA. CDR3 loop: CASSLTGGPTETQYF. For the CDR3, the DNA is TGTGCCAGCAGCTTAACGGGAGGGCCGACGGAGACCCAGTACTTC.

This clone has a single count. This chain joins TRBV5-5 and TRBJ2-2; TRBD2 aligns across 8 bases. The germline V gene encodes CDR1 SGHKS and CDR2 YYEKEE (reference sequence). The CDR3 runs to 16 residues. The trim removed 0 bases at V and 0 bases at J, leaving 1 base unmatched. CDR3: CASSLGSGANTGELFF. The CDR3, as DNA: TGTGCCAGCAGCTTGGGTAGCGGGGCGAACACCGGGGAGCTGTTTTTT.

The V and J genes are TRBV5-6 and TRBJ1-4; 8 positions match TRBD1. The junction had 10 bases not matched to a gene; V was cut back by 2 bases and J by 7 bases. The CDR3 loop spans 16 amino acids. CDR1 SGHDT and CDR2 YYEEEE come from the germline V gene. CDR3 sequence (DNA): TGTGCCAGCAGCTTTTACCTCAGGGGGCCGACTGAAAAACTGTTTTTT. Its translation: CASSFYLRGPTEKLFF.

The rearrangement links TRBV7-3 to TRBJ2-3, with a weak D call TRBD2 (5 bases). Germline V gene data show CDR1 as SGHTA and CDR2 as FQGTGA. The CDR3 covers 15 residues. V lost 5 bases and J 2 bases, leaving 14 bases between the germline ends. The CDR3 loop is CASSPRSGNTDTQYF. The CDR3 nucleotides read TGTGCCAGCAGCCCCCGTTCCGGGAACACAGATACGCAGTATTTT. The full variable domain, rest sourced from reference TRBV7-3 and TRBJ2-3, is GAGVSQTPSNKVTEKGKYVELRCDPISGHTALYWYRQSLGQGPEFLIYFQGTGAADDSGLPNDRFFAVRPEGSVSTLKIQRTERGDSAVYLCASSPRSGNTDTQYFGPGTRLTVL.

This clone was observed once. The V call is TRBV6-5, the J call TRBJ2-1, with 8 bases lining up with TRBD1. CDR1 is MNHEY and CDR2 is SVGAGI in the germline V gene. V lost 7 bases to trimming and J lost 6 bases; unmatched junction nucleotides: 11. The CDR3 is made up of 15 amino acids. CDR3 loop: CASIFDRGSVNEQFF. The CDR3 DNA follows: TGTGCCAGCATTTTCGACAGGGGTTCGGTCAATGAGCAGTTCTTC.

The chain joins TRBV5-4 to TRBJ2-7; 7 bases match TRBD1. The germline gives CDR1 SGHNT, CDR2 YYREEE (reference sequence). Trimming at V came to 2 bases and at J to 6 bases, leaving 11 bases not matched to a gene. The CDR3 covers 15 residues. The CDR3 sequence: CASSFPRQGMSEQYF. CDR3 sequence (DNA): TGTGCCAGCAGCTTCCCGAGACAGGGAATGAGCGAGCAGTACTTC.

V and J are TRBV7-3 and TRBJ2-7; no clear D gene. The germline gives CDR1 SGHTA, CDR2 FQGTGA. The CDR3 extends over 13 amino acids. Trimming removed 0 bases at V and 6 bases at J, with 9 bases between. The CDR3: CASSLTRWSEQYF. For the CDR3, the DNA is TGTGCCAGCAGCTTAACCCGCTGGAGCGAGCAGTACTTC.

The V and J genes are TRBV7-2 and TRBJ2-2; TRBD1 matches at 8 bases. There are 17 residues in the CDR3. Germline V gene data show CDR1 as SGHTA and CDR2 as FQGNSA. V shed 0 bases, J shed 1 base, and the junction held 4 bases outside the gene matches. As DNA, the CDR3 is TGTGCCAGCAGCTTAGCGGGGACAGGACTGAACACCGGGGAGCTGTTTTTT. It yields the protein CASSLAGTGLNTGELFF.

V gene TRBV4-2 combines with J gene TRBJ1-5, with TRBD1 identical over 8 bases. Trimming at V came to 0 bases and at J to 7 bases, leaving 5 bases not matched to a gene. Germline values: CDR1 LGHNA, CDR2 YNFKEQ. The CDR3 extends over 15 amino acids. CDR3 sequence reads: CASSQEGRGQQPQHF. The CDR3 DNA sequence: TGTGCCAGCAGCCAAGAAGGCAGGGGGCAACAGCCCCAGCATTTT.

The chain is built from TRBV5-8 and TRBJ2-1; 9 bases fit TRBD1. CDR3 length: 15 amino acids. V lost 5 bases and J lost 2; bases outside the gene matches: 5. Looked up from germline, CDR1 is SGHTS and CDR2 is YDEGEE. The CDR3 coding sequence is TGTGCCAGCAGGCAAGGACAGGGGCCCTACAATGAGCAGTTCTTC. Translation: CASRQGQGPYNEQFF.

This sequence joins TRBV3-1 (or the pseudogene TRBV3-2) and TRBJ2-3; D uncertain. Trimming cost V 3 bases and J 0 bases, with 13 bases left between them. Germline-derived CDR1 and CDR2 are LGHDT and YNNKEL (reference sequence). The CDR3 runs to 16 residues. CDR3 in DNA: TGTGCCAGCAGCCAGGTCAGTGTGAAAAGCACAGATACGCAGTATTTT. Translated, it gives CASSQVSVKSTDTQYF.

The sample holds a few counts of this clone. This chain joins TRBV19 and TRBJ2-3; maybe TRBD1 (6 bases). V lost 9 bases to trimming and J lost 3 bases, with 13 bases between them. This CDR3 comprises 13 residues. Germline values: CDR1 LNHDA, CDR2 SQIVND (reference sequence). The CDR3 DNA reads as TGTGCCAGCCAACAGGGAACGACAGATACGCAGTATTTT. It translates to CASQQGTTDTQYF.

The rearrangement joins TRBV12-3 or TRBV12-4 to TRBJ2-1, with a tentative D call TRBD2 (5 bases). The CDR3 is 12 amino acids. V was trimmed by 6 bases and J by 9 bases, leaving 12 bases between them. CDR3 DNA sequence: TGTGCCAGCAGCGAGATCAGCGGTGAGCAGTTCTTC. This translates into CASSEISGEQFF.

This clone has more than one count but fewer than ten. J is TRBJ1-5 and V is TRBV19; a weak D match, TRBD1 (5 bases). CDR3 length: 15 amino acids. Germline loops: CDR1 LNHDA, CDR2 SQIVND (reference sequence). Trimming took off 4 bases at V and 1 base at J, with 11 bases between the two ends. The CDR3 DNA reads TGTGCCAGTAGTAAAGGGGCCAGGAGCAATCAGCCCCAGCATTTT. It specifies CASSKGARSNQPQHF.

This rearrangement joins TRBV7-2 to TRBJ2-3; 9 bases are shared with TRBD2. Germline loops: CDR1 SGHTA, CDR2 FQGNSA. The CDR3 loop spans 15 amino acids. V lost 5 bases to trimming and J lost 2 bases; unmatched junction nucleotides: 5. CDR3 sequence reads: CASSPSGVNTDTQYF. In DNA form, the CDR3 reads TGTGCCAGCAGCCCTAGCGGGGTTAACACAGATACGCAGTATTTT.